This entry describes one TCR beta chain. Libraries were prepared by immunoSEQ multiplex PCR; TCRdb keeps only in-frame clonotypes and omits some of them. The table records approximately 23,000 clones, approximately 80% of them present only once. Germline V gives CDR1 SGHKS, CDR2 YYEKEE (reference sequence). V dropped 4 bases and J dropped 3; count of bases not matched to a gene: 8. CDR3 length: 15 amino acids. The sample originates from a study of somatic mutations in cytotoxic T cells in rheumatoid arthritis. The receptor's source is an adult with rheumatoid arthritis. Sequenced: CD8+ T cells sorted from blood. This sequence joins TRBV5-5 and TRBJ2-5; 8 bases map to TRBD1. The CDR3 reads CASSPSRQGKETQYF. CDR3 in DNA: TGTGCCAGCAGCCCCAGCAGACAGGGGAAAGAGACCCAGTACTTC.